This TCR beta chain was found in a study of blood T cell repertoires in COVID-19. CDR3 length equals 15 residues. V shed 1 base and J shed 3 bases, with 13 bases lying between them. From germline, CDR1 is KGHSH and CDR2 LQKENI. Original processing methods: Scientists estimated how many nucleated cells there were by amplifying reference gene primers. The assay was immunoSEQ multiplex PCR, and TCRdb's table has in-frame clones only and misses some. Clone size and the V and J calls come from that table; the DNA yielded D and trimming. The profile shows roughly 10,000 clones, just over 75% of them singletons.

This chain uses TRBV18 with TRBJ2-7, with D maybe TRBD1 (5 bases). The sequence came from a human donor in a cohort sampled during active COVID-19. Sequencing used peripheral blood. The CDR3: CASSPLDQGIYEQYF. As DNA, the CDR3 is TGTGCCAGCTCACCACTCGATCAGGGTATCTACGAGCAGTACTTC.